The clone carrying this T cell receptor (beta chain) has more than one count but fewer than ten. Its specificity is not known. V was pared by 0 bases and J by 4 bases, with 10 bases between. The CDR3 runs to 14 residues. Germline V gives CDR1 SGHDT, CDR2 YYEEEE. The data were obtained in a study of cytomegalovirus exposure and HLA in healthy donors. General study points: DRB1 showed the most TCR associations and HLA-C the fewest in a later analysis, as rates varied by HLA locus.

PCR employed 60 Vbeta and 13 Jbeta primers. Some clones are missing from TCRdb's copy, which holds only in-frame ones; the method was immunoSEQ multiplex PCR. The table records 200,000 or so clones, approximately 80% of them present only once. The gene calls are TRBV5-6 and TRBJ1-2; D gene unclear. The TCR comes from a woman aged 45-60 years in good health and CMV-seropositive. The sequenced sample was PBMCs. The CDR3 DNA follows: TGTGCCAGCAGCTTGGGACAACTGCTCTATGGCTACACCTTC. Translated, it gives CASSLGQLLYGYTF.